The TCR beta chain under discussion was sequenced for a study of blood T cell repertoires in COVID-19. Overall study: Some COVID-19 samples were acute and others convalescent; all came from the United States, Italy and Spain. PBMCs, B-cell-depleted T cells, or T cells provided the cDNA or gDNA that made up the material.

As processed by the authors: Reference gene primer amplification gave estimated nucleated cell counts. Using immunoSEQ multiplex PCR, the repertoire was profiled, and TCRdb retains in-frame clones only, with some absent. V and J calls and clone size are given by that table; D and trimming were obtained from the DNA. The sample lists tens of thousands of clones; about nine tenths were seen once. The sample consisted of peripheral blood. The origin of this receptor is a human donor in a cohort sampled during active COVID-19.

In DNA, the CDR3 is TGCGCCAGCAGCTGGGGGACAGGGGGCAGCTATGGCTACACCTTC. The encoded protein is CASSWGTGGSYGYTF. The rearrangement uses TRBV5-1 and TRBJ1-2, with 12 bases aligning to TRBD1. V gave up 3 bases and J gave up 4 bases; unmatched junction bases: 4. The CDR3 consists of 15 residues. Per germline, CDR1 SGHRS and CDR2 YFSETQ.